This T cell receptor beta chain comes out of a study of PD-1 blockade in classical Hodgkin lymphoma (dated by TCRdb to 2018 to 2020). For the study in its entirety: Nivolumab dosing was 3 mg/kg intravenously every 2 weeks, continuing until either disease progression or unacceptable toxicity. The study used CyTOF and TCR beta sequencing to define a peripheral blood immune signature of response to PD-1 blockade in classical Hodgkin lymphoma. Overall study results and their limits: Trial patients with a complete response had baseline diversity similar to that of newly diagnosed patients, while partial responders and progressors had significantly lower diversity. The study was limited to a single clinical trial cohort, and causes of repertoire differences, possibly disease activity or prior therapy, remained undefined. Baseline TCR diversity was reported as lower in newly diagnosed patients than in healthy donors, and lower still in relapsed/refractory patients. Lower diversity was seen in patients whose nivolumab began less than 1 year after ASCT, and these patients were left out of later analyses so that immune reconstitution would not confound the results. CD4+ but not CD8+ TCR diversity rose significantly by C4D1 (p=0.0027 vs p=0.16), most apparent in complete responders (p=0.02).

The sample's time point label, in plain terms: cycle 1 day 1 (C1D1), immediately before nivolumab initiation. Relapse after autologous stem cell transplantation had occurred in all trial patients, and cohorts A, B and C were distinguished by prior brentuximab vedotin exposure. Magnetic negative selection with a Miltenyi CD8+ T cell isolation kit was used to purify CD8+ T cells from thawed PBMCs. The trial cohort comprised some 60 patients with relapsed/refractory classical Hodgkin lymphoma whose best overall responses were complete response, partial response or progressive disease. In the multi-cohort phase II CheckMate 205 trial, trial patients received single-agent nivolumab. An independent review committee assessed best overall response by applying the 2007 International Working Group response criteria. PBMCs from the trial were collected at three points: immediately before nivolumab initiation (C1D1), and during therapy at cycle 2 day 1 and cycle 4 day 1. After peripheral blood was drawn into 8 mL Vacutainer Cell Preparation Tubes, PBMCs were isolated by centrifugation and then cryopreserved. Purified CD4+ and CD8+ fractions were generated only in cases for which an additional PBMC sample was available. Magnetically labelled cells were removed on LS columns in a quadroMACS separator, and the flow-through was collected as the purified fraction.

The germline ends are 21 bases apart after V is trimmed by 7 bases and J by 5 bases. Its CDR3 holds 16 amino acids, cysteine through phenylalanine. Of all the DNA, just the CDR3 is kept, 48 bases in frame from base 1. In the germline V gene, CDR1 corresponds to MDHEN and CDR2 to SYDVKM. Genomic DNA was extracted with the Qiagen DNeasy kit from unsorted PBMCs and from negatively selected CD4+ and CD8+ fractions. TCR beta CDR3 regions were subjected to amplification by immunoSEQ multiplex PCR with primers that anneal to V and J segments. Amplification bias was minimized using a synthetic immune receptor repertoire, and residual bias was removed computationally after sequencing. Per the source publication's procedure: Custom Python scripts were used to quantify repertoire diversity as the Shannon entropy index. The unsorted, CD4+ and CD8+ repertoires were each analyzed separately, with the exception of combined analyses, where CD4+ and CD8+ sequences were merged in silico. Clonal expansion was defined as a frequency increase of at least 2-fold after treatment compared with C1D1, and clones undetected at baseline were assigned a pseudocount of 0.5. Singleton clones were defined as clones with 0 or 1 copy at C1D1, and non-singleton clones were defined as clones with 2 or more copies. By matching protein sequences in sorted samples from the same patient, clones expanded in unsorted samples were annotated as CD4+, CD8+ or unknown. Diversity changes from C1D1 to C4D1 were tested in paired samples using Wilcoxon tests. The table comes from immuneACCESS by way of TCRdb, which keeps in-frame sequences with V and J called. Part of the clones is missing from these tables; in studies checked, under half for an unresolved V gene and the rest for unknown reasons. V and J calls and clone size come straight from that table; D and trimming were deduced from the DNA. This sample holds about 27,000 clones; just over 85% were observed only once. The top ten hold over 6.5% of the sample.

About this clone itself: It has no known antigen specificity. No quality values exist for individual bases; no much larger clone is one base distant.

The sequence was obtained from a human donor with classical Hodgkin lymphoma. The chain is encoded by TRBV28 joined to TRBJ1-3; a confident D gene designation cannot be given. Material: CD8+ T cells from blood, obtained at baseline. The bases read TGTGCCAGCACTCTAACCGTCGGAGGGCGTCGAAACACCATATATTTT. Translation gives CASTLTVGGRRNTIYF.